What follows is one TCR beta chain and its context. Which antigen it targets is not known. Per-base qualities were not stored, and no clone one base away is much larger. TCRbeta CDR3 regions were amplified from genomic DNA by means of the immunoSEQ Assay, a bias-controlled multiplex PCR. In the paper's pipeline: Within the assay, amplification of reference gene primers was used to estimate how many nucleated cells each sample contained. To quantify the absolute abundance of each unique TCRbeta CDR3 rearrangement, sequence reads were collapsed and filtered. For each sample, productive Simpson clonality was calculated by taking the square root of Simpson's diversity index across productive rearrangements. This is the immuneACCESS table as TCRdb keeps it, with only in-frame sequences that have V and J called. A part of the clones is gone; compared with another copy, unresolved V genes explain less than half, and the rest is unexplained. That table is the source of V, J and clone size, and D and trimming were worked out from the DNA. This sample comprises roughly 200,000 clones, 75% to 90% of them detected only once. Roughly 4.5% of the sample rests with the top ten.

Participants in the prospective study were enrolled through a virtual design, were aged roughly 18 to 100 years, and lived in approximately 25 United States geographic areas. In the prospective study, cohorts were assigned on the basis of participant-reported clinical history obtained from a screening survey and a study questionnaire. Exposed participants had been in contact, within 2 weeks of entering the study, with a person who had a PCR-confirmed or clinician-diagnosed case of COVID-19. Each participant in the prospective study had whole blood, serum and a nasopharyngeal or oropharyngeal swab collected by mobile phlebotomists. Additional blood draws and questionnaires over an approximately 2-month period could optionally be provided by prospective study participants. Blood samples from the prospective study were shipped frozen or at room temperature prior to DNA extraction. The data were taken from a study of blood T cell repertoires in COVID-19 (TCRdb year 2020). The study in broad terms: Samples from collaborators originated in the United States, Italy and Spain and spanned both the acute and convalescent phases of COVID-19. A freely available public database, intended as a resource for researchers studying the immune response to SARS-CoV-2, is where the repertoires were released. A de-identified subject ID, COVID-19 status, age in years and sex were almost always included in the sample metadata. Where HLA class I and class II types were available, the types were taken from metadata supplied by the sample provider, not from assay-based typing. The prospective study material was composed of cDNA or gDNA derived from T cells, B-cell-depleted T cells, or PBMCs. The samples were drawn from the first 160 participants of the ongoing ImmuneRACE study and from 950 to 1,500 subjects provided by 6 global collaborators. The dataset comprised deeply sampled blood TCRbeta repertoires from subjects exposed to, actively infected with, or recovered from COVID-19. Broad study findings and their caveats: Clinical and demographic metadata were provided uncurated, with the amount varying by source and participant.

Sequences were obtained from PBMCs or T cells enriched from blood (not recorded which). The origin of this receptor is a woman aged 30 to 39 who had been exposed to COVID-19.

The nucleotide sequence reads TGTGCCAGCATTCCAGCGGGGTCCATTTTCCAAGAGACCCAGTACTTC. The encoded protein is CASIPAGSIFQETQYF. The chain was built from TRBV2 and TRBJ2-5, and TRBD2 aligns with 7 junction nucleotides. The CDR1 and CDR2 encoded by the germline V gene are SNHLY and FYNNEI. The CDR3 measures 16 amino acids from cysteine to phenylalanine. Left in the record is the CDR3 DNA by itself, 48 bases read in frame from the first base. Ends trimmed: V by 7 bases, J by 1 base; bases unmatched to a gene: 12. The variable domain in full, with residues beyond the CDR3 obtained from the reference TRBV2 and TRBJ2-5 genes, is EPEVTQTPSHQVTQMGQEVILRCVPISNHLYFYWYRQILGQKVEFLVSFYNNEISEKSEIFDDQFSVERPDGSNFTLKIRSTKLEDSAMYFCASIPAGSIFQETQYFGPGTRLLVL.